The clone carrying this T cell receptor beta chain was detected a few times. As yet, its antigen is unknown. This record comes from a study of CD8 T cells in ankylosing spondylitis. Findings of the study overall: Disease-linked clones had a CD8+ phenotype and relatively low frequency in peripheral blood.

V lost 0 bases, J lost 0 bases, and 6 bases lay in between. The germline CDR1 and CDR2 sequences are GTSNPN and SVGIG (reference sequence). CDR3 length: 14 amino acids. Each TCR beta library was made by quantitative 5'-RACE that incorporated molecular barcodes. TCRdb analysed the 5' RACE reads with MiXCR anew, one entry per CDR3 protein. The table includes 200,000 to 250,000 distinct CDR3 sequences, more than 9% detected once. The sequencing sample was made of blood, either unsorted or a sorted T cell fraction (not recorded which). The sequence was collected from a male donor with ankylosing spondylitis or in good health (not recorded which). The chain has TRBV30 and TRBJ2-1; D gene uncertain. The CDR3 nucleotides read TGTGCCTGGAGTGTTGGGTCCTCCTACAATGAGCAGTTCTTC. Amino acids: CAWSVGSSYNEQFF.